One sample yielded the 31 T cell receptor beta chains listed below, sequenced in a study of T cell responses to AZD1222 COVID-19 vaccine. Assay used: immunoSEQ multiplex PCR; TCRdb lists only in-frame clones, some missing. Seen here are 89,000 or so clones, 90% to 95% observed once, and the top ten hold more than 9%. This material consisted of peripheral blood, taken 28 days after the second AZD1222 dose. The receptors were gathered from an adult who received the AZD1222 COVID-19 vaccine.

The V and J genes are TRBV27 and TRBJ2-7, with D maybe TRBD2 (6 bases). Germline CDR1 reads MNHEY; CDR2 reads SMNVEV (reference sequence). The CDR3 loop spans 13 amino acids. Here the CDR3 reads CASGVAASYEQYF. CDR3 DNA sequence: TGTGCTTCCGGGGTAGCGGCCTCCTACGAGCAGTACTTC.

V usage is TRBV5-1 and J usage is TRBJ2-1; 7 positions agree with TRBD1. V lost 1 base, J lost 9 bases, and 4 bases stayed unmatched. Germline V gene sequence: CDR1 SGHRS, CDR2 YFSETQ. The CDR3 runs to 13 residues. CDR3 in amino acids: CASSLLTGVEQFF. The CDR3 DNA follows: TGCGCCAGCAGCTTGTTAACAGGGGTTGAGCAGTTCTTC.

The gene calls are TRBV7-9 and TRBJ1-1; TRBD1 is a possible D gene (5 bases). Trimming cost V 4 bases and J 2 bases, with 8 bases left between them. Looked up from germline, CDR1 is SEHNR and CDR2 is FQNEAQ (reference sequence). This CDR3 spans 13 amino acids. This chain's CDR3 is CASSSQGNTEAFF. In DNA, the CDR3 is TGTGCCAGCAGCTCCCAGGGTAACACTGAAGCTTTCTTT. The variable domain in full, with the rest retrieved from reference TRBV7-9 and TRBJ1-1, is DTGVSQNPRHKITKRGQNVTFRCDPISEHNRLYWYRQTLGQGPEFLTYFQNEAQLEKSRLLSDRFSAERPKGSFSTLEIQRTEQGDSAMYLCASSSQGNTEAFFGQGTRLTVV.

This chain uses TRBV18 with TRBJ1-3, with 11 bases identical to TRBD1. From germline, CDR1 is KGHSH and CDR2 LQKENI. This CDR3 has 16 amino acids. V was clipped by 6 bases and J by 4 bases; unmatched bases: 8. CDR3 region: CASSGQGALEGNTIYF. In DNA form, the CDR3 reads TGTGCCAGCTCTGGACAGGGGGCGTTGGAAGGAAACACCATATATTTT.

The CDR3 DNA is TGTGCCAGCAGGCAGATCTACGAGCAGTACTTC. It yields the protein CASRQIYEQYF. This rearrangement joins TRBV27 to TRBJ2-7; D is unclear. Trimming removed 6 bases from V and 3 bases from J, with 6 bases in between. CDR3 length equals 11 residues. Per germline, CDR1 MNHEY and CDR2 SMNVEV (reference sequence).

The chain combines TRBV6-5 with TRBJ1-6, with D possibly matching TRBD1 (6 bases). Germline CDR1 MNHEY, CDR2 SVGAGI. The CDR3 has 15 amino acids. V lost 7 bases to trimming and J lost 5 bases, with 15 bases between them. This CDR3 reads CASTTGQLDNSPLHF. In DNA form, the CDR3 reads TGTGCCAGCACCACAGGACAGCTGGATAATTCACCCCTCCACTTT.

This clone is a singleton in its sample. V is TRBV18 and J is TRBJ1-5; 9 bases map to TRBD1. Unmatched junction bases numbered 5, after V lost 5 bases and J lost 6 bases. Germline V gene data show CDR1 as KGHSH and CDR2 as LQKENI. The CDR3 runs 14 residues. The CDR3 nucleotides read TGTGCCAGCTCAGTAGTACAGGGGGCTCAGCCCCAGCATTTT. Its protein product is CASSVVQGAQPQHF.

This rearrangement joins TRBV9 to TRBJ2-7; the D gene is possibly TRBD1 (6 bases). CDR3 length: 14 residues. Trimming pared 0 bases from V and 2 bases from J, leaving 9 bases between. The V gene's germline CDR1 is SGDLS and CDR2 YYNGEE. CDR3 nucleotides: TGTGCCAGCAGCGTAGCGACAGGAACCTACGAGCAGTACTTC. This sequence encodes CASSVATGTYEQYF.

CDR3 residues: CASSESTLRSYNEQFF. For the CDR3, the DNA is TGCGCCAGCAGTGAGTCGACCCTACGGTCCTACAATGAGCAGTTCTTC. The rearrangement joins TRBV10-1 to TRBJ2-1; D unclear. This CDR3 region has 16 residues. Germline V gives CDR1 WNHNN, CDR2 SYGVQD (reference sequence). The germline V and J ends were trimmed by 0 bases and 1 base, with 10 bases remaining between them.

The CDR3 sequence is CASSLGLAVGETQYF. CDR3 sequence (DNA): TGTGCCAGCAGCTTGGGGCTAGCGGTAGGAGAGACCCAGTACTTC. This chain uses TRBV5-4 with TRBJ2-5; TRBD2 aligns across 7 bases. Germline-derived CDR1 and CDR2 are SGHNT and YYREEE (reference sequence). The CDR3 consists of 15 residues. V trimming: 0 bases; J trimming: 4 bases; junction bases outside the gene matches: 6.

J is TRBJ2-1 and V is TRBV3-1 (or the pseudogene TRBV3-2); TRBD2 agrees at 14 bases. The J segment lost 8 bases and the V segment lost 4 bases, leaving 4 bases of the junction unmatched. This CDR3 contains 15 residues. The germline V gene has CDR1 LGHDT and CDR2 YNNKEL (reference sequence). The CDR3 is CASSPGTSGSHEQFF. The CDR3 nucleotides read TGTGCCAGCAGCCCGGGGACTAGCGGGAGTCATGAGCAGTTCTTC.

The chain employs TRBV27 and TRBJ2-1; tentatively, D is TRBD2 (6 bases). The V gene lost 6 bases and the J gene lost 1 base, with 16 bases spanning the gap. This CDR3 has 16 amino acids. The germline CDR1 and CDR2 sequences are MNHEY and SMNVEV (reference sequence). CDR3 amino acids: CASSPPWGVSYNEQFF. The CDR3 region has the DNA TGTGCCAGCAGCCCACCTTGGGGGGTTTCCTACAATGAGCAGTTCTTC.

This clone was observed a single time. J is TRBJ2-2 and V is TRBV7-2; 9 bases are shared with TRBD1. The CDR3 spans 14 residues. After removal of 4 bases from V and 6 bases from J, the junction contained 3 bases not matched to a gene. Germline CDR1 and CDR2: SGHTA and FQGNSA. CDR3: CASSYRGLAGELFF. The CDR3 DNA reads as TGTGCCAGCAGCTACAGGGGGCTCGCCGGGGAGCTGTTTTTT.

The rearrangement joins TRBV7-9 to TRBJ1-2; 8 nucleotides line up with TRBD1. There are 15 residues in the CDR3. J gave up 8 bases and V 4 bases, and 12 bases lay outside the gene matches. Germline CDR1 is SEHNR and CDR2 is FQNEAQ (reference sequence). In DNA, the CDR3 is TGTGCCAGCAGCTCGTGGACAGGGCCTTCGGGGGGCTACACCTTC. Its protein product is CASSSWTGPSGGYTF.

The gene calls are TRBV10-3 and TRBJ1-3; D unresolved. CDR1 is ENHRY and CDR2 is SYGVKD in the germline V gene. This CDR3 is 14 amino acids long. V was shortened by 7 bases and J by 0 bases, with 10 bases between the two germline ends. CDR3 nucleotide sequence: TGTGCCATCAAGTCGGATGACTCTGGAAACACCATATATTTT. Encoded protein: CAIKSDDSGNTIYF.

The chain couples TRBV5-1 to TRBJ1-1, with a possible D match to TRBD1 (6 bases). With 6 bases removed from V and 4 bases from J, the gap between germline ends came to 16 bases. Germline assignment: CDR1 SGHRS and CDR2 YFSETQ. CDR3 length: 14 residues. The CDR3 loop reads CASTNNREGTEAFF. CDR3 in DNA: TGCGCCAGCACCAACAACAGGGAAGGCACTGAAGCTTTCTTT.

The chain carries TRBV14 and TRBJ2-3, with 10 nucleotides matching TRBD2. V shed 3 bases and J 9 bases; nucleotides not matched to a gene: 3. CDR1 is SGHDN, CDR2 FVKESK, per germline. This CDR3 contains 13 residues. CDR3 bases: TGTGCCAGCAGCCATCCTAGCGGGGGAACGCAGTATTTT. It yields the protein CASSHPSGGTQYF.

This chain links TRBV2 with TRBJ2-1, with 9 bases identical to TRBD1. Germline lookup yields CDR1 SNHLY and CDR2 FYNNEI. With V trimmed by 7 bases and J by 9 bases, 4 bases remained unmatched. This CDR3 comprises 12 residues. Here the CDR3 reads CASKTGGVEQFF. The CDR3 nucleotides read TGTGCCAGCAAAACAGGGGGCGTTGAGCAGTTCTTC.

DNA of the CDR3: TGTGCCAGCAAGGCGGGACAGGGATTATTTGGCTACACCTTC. Translated, it gives CASKAGQGLFGYTF. The chain links TRBV2 to TRBJ1-2; 9 positions agree with TRBD1. The CDR3 consists of 14 residues. Unmatched junction bases numbered 10, after V lost 7 bases and J lost 7 bases. Per germline, CDR1 SNHLY and CDR2 FYNNEI. The variable domain in full, with the rest retrieved from reference TRBV2 and TRBJ1-2, is EPEVTQTPSHQVTQMGQEVILRCVPISNHLYFYWYRQILGQKVEFLVSFYNNEISEKSEIFDDQFSVERPDGSNFTLKIRSTKLEDSAMYFCASKAGQGLFGYTFGSGTRLTVV.

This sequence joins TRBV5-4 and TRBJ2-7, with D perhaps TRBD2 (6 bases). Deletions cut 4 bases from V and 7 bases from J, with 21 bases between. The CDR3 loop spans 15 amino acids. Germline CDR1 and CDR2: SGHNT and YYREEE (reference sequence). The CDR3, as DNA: TGTGCCAGCAGCACGGGACTGACGGAAATGAGAGAGCAGTACTTC. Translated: CASSTGLTEMREQYF.

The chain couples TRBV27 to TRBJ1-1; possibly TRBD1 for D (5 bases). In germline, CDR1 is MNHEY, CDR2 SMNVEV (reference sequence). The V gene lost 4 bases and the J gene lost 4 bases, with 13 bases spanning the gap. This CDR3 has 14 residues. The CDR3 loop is CASSSPGGVTEAFF. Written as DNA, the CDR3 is TGTGCCAGCAGTTCCCCCGGGGGAGTCACTGAAGCTTTCTTT.

CDR3 region: CASSIFPGGEYGYTF. CDR3 DNA sequence: TGTGCCAGTAGTATCTTCCCAGGGGGTGAATATGGCTACACCTTC. This chain joins TRBV19 and TRBJ1-2, with 7 bases lining up with TRBD1. Unmatched junction bases numbered 9, after V lost 3 bases and J lost 5 bases. Germline V lookup: CDR1 LNHDA, CDR2 SQIVND (reference sequence). CDR3 length: 15 amino acids. Full variable domain (rest looked up from reference TRBV19 and TRBJ1-2): DGGITQSPKYLFRKEGQNVTLSCEQNLNHDAMYWYRQDPGQGLRLIYYSQIVNDFQKGDIAEGYSVSREKKESFPLTVTSAQKNPTAFYLCASSIFPGGEYGYTFGSGTRLTVV.

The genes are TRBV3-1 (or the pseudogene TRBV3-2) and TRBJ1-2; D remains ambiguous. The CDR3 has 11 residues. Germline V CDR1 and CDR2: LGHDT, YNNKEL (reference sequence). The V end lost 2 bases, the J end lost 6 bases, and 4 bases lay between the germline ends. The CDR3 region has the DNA TGTGCCAGCAGCCAAAAACATGGCTACACCTTC. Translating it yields CASSQKHGYTF.

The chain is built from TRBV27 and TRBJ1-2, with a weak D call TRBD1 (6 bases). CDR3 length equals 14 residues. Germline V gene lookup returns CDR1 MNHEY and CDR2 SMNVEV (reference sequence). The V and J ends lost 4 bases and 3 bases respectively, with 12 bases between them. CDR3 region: CASSSGGGDYGYTF. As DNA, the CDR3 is TGTGCCAGCAGTTCGGGGGGGGGCGACTATGGCTACACCTTC.

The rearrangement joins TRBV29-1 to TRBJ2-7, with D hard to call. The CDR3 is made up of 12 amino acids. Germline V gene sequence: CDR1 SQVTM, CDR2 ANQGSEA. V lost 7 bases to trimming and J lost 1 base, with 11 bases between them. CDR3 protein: CSARVGSYEQYF. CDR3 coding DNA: TGCAGCGCCCGTGTTGGGTCCTACGAGCAGTACTTC.

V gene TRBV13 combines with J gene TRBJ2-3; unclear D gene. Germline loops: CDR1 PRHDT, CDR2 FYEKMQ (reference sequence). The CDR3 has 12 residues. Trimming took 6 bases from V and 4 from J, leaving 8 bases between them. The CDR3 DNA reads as TGTGCCAGCAGTGTCGTCCCAGATACGCAGTATTTT. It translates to CASSVVPDTQYF.

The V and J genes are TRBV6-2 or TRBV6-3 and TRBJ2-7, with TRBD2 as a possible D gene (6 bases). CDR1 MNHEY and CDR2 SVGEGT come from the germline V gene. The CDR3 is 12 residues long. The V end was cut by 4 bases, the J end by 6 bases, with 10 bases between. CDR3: CASSSFSGEQYF. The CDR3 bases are TGTGCCAGCAGTTCCTTTAGCGGCGAGCAGTACTTC.

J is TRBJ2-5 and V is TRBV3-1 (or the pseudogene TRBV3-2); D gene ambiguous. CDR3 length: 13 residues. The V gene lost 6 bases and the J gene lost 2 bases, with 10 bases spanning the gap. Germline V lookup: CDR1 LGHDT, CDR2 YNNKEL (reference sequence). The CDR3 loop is CASSRINQETQYF. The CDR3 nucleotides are TGTGCCAGCAGTCGGATCAATCAAGAGACCCAGTACTTC.

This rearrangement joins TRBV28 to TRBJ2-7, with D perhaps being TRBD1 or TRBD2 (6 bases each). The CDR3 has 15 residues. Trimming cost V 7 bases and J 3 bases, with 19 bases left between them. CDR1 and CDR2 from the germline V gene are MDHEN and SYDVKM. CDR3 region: CASIPGGGILYEQYF. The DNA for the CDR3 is TGTGCCAGCATCCCTGGGGGCGGGATACTCTACGAGCAGTACTTC.

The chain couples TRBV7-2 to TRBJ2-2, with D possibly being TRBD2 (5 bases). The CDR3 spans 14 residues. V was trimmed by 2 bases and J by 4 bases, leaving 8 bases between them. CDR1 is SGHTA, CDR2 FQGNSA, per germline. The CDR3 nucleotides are TGTGCCAGCAGCTTAAGAGCGGCCACCGGGGAGCTGTTTTTT. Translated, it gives CASSLRAATGELFF.

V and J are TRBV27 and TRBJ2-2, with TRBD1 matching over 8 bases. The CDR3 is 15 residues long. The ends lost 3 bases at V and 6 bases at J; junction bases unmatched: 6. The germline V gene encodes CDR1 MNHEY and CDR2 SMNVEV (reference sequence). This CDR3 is CASSFRTGWAGELFF. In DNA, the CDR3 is TGTGCCAGCAGTTTCAGGACAGGGTGGGCCGGGGAGCTGTTTTTT.